This passage covers 9 T cell receptor beta chains from one sample sequenced in a study of cytomegalovirus exposure and HLA in healthy donors. PCR used 60 Vbeta primers and 13 Jbeta primers. Clones were sequenced by immunoSEQ multiplex PCR, and TCRdb holds only the in-frame ones, with some missing. The sample includes roughly 100,000 clones, around 63% seen only once; the top ten take roughly 3.2%. The sequencing input was PBMCs. The receptors here all came from a man younger than 45 in good health and CMV-seronegative.

This clone appeared many times. The chain uses TRBV2 and TRBJ2-1, with D uncertain. V lost 5 bases, J lost 8 bases, and 4 bases lay in between. The CDR3 contains 10 residues. Per germline, CDR1 SNHLY and CDR2 FYNNEI. The CDR3 DNA follows: TGTGCCAGCAGTCATTATGAGCAGTTCTTC. It translates to CASSHYEQFF.

The chain couples TRBV28 to TRBJ1-2; TRBD1 agrees at 7 bases. CDR1 MDHEN and CDR2 SYDVKM come from the germline V gene. This CDR3 has 13 residues. V trimming: 6 bases; J trimming: 11 bases; junction bases outside the gene matches: 12. CDR3 sequence reads: CASRAGTDIAYTF. In DNA, the CDR3 is TGTGCCAGCAGGGCCGGGACAGACATTGCTTACACCTTC.

J is TRBJ2-1 and V is TRBV5-6, with 9 bases identical to TRBD2. Per the germline V gene, CDR1 is SGHDT and CDR2 is YYEEEE. The CDR3 totals 13 residues. V gave up 4 bases and J gave up 8 bases; unmatched junction bases: 4. The CDR3 nucleotides read TGTGCCAGCAGCGGGGGACTAGCCGATGAGCAGTTCTTC. It encodes CASSGGLADEQFF.

This chain joins TRBV19 and TRBJ1-5; 8 bases match TRBD1. The CDR3 has 18 residues. Trimming at V came to 9 bases and at J to 5 bases, leaving 21 bases not matched to a gene. CDR1 LNHDA and CDR2 SQIVND come from the germline V gene (reference sequence). CDR3 loop: CASGWARDRPPGDQPQHF. The CDR3 DNA sequence: TGTGCCAGCGGATGGGCACGGGACAGGCCGCCGGGGGATCAGCCCCAGCATTTT.

The chain combines TRBV5-4 with TRBJ2-3; D possibly corresponds to TRBD1 (6 bases). The CDR3 loop spans 14 amino acids. Germline V gives CDR1 SGHNT, CDR2 YYREEE (reference sequence). The V gene lost 2 bases and the J gene lost 5 bases, with 12 bases spanning the gap. The CDR3 sequence is CASSLQGRKDTQYF. The CDR3 region has the DNA TGTGCCAGCAGCTTACAGGGAAGGAAAGATACGCAGTATTTT.

This clone was seen more than once but under ten times. J is TRBJ1-2 and V is TRBV18; D gene unclear. Germline values: CDR1 KGHSH, CDR2 LQKENI. With 4 bases removed from V and 3 bases from J, the gap between germline ends came to 21 bases. The CDR3 has 17 residues. CDR3 DNA sequence: TGTGCCAGCTCACGAACAGTATCGGGAGACAACTACTATGGCTACACCTTC. It specifies CASSRTVSGDNYYGYTF.

V usage is TRBV7-3 and J usage is TRBJ2-2; D gene uncertain. The CDR3 contains 14 residues. Trimming removed 3 bases from V and 2 bases from J, with 7 bases in between. In germline, CDR1 is SGHTA, CDR2 FQGTGA. CDR3: CASSFQTNTGELFF. In DNA, the CDR3 is TGTGCCAGCAGCTTTCAGACTAACACCGGGGAGCTGTTTTTT. Full variable domain (remainder filled in from reference TRBV7-3 and TRBJ2-2): GAGVSQTPSNKVTEKGKYVELRCDPISGHTALYWYRQSLGQGPEFLIYFQGTGAADDSGLPNDRFFAVRPEGSVSTLKIQRTERGDSAVYLCASSFQTNTGELFFGEGSRLTVL.

This rearrangement joins TRBV7-9 to TRBJ1-2; 7 nucleotides agree with TRBD1. The CDR3 length is 15 residues. The V gene end was trimmed by 5 bases and the J gene end by 7 bases; junction bases not matched to a gene: 13. The germline V gene encodes CDR1 SEHNR and CDR2 FQNEAQ (reference sequence). The CDR3 nucleotides are TGTGCCAGCAGCCCTATCCCAGGGGGTGGACCTGGCTACACCTTC. Translating it yields CASSPIPGGGPGYTF.

There are a few counts of this clone. V gene TRBV7-2 combines with J gene TRBJ1-5; no clear D gene. V was pared by 3 bases and J by 2 bases, with 8 bases between. Germline CDR1 reads SGHTA; CDR2 reads FQGNSA. The length of the CDR3 is 14 residues. The CDR3 sequence: CASSLAGGNQPQHF. The CDR3 DNA reads as TGTGCCAGCAGCTTGGCAGGCGGCAATCAGCCCCAGCATTTT.